This T cell receptor (beta chain) appears in the sequencing data of a study of T-cell memory formation after mild COVID-19. Researchers used 5'RACE with constant-segment primers to make TCR alpha and TCR beta cDNA libraries that carry sample barcodes and UMIs. MiXCR was run by TCRdb on the 5' RACE reads, yielding one entry per CDR3 protein. The repertoire holds under 250,000 distinct CDR3 sequences, with about 10% as singletons. The ends were cut back, 0 bases at V and 6 bases at J, with 16 bases in the middle. The CDR3 is made up of 16 amino acids. Germline lookup yields CDR1 SGHNT and CDR2 YYREEE (reference sequence). This clonotype was seen a few times.

The sample was PBMCs or a T cell subset sorted from them (not recorded which). The V call is TRBV5-4, the J call TRBJ2-1, with D hard to call. This TCR came from a man aged 18 to 30 who had mild COVID-19 (a few samples of this study predate the infection). Cell type and time point are not known. The CDR3 region is CASSLEPSPPSNEQFF. CDR3 nucleotides: TGTGCCAGCAGCTTGGAGCCGTCCCCCCCCTCCAATGAGCAGTTCTTC. Full variable domain (outside the CDR3, taken from reference TRBV5-4 and TRBJ2-1): ETGVTQSPTHLIKTRGQQVTLRCSSQSGHNTVSWYQQALGQGPQFIFQYYREEENGRGNFPPRFSGLQFPNYSSELNVNALELDDSALYLCASSLEPSPPSNEQFFGPGTRLTVL.